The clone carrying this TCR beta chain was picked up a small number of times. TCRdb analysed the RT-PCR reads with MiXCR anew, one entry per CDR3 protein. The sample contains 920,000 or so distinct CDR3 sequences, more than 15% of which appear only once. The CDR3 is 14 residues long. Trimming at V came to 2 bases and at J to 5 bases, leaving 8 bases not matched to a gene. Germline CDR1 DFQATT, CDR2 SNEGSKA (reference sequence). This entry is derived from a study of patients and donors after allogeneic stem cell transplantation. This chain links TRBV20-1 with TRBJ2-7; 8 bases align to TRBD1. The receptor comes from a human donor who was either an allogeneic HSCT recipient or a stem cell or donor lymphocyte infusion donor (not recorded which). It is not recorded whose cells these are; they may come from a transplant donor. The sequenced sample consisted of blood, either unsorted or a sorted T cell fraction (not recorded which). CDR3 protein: CSARKGQDYNEQYF. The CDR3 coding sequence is TGCAGTGCTAGAAAGGGACAGGATTACAACGAGCAGTACTTC.